The 21 T cell receptor beta chains in this list originate from one sample, sequenced in a study of PD-1 blockade in classical Hodgkin lymphoma. The table came from immunoSEQ multiplex PCR; TCRdb's copy has only in-frame clones and leaves some out. This sample yields 5,500 to 7,000 clones, of which less than 80% are seen a single time; just over 45% belongs to the top ten. Patients all relapsed after autologous stem cell transplantation, and there was variation in brentuximab vedotin exposure. The starting material was peripheral blood mononuclear cells (PBMCs), obtained before the second cycle of nivolumab. The origin of the receptors is a human donor with classical Hodgkin lymphoma.

This chain connects TRBV5-1 to TRBJ2-3, with D perhaps assigned TRBD1 or TRBD2 (5 bases each). This CDR3 contains 14 residues. Trimming pared 7 bases from V and 0 bases from J, leaving 12 bases between. Per the germline V gene, CDR1 is SGHRS and CDR2 is YFSETQ. In DNA, the CDR3 is TGCGCCAGCCTGAGGGGCGGGAGCACAGATACGCAGTATTTT. Translation: CASLRGGSTDTQYF.

The V call is TRBV15, the J call TRBJ1-5; TRBD1 agrees at 8 bases. V gave up 6 bases and J gave up 2 bases; unmatched junction bases: 3. Germline CDR1 LNHNV, CDR2 YYDKDF (reference sequence). CDR3 length: 14 amino acids. The CDR3 DNA reads TGTGCCACCAGTCCGGACAGGGGCAATCAGCCCCAGCATTTT. It yields the protein CATSPDRGNQPQHF.

The rearrangement uses TRBV21-1 and TRBJ2-1; TRBD2, as called in the table, went unchecked against the DNA. TRBV21-1 is reported as a pseudogene. This CDR3 has 19 residues. CDR3 DNA: TGTGCCAGCAGCAGCAGGGGTTCTAGCGGGAGATTTCCATACAATGAGCAGTTCTTC. The encoded protein is CASSSRGSSGRFPYNEQFF.

The chain recombines TRBV4-1 with TRBJ2-2; 9 positions agree with TRBD1. The V and J ends lost 1 base and 0 bases, in that order; junction bases with no gene match: 3. The CDR3 totals 17 residues. Germline loops: CDR1 MGHRA, CDR2 YSYEKL. The CDR3 DNA sequence: TGCGCCAGCAGCCAAGTCCGGGACAGGGCGAACACCGGGGAGCTGTTTTTT. Translating gives CASSQVRDRANTGELFF.

The V gene is TRBV5-1, the J gene TRBJ2-5, with no clear D. Trimming took 1 base from V and 4 from J, leaving 8 bases between them. CDR3 size: 13 residues. Germline V gives CDR1 SGHRS, CDR2 YFSETQ. The CDR3 sequence is CASSLSGRETQYF. The CDR3 bases are TGCGCCAGCAGCTTGAGTGGTAGAGAGACCCAGTACTTC.

The chain carries TRBV28 and TRBJ2-5, with TRBD1 as a possible D gene (5 bases). V lost 6 bases and J lost 0, with 14 bases in between. The CDR3 runs 15 residues. Germline loops: CDR1 MDHEN, CDR2 SYDVKM. For the CDR3, the DNA is TGTGCCAGCAGCCCGGGCAGGGCGTACCAAGAGACCCAGTACTTC. Translated: CASSPGRAYQETQYF.

This chain uses TRBV11-2 with TRBJ2-1; 7 nucleotides agree with TRBD2. Trimming removed 5 bases from V and 6 bases from J; junction bases left unmatched: 13. The CDR3 has 16 amino acids. Per the germline V gene, CDR1 is SGHAT and CDR2 is FQNNGV. For the CDR3, the DNA is TGTGCCAGCAGCCTCGGGGGGAAATGGTCGACCAATGAGCAGTTCTTC. It encodes CASSLGGKWSTNEQFF.

CDR3 bases: TGTGCCAGCAGCTTAGCGGGTAGCGGGAGTATCAATGAGCAGTTCTTC. Translating it yields CASSLAGSGSINEQFF. The chain couples TRBV7-9 to TRBJ2-1; 9 nucleotides match TRBD2. V shed 0 bases, J shed 6 bases, and the junction held 6 bases outside the gene matches. The CDR3 runs 16 residues. From germline, CDR1 is SEHNR and CDR2 FQNEAQ (reference sequence).

This rearrangement joins TRBV4-3 to TRBJ2-3, with D possibly TRBD1 on 5 matching bases. Trimming shortened V by 4 bases and J by 2 bases, and 19 bases separated the two germline ends. Germline V CDR1 and CDR2: LGHNA, YSLEER. The CDR3 covers 17 residues. This chain's CDR3 is CASSPESLGDNTDTQYF. The CDR3 nucleotides read TGCGCCAGCAGCCCTGAGTCCTTAGGGGATAACACAGATACGCAGTATTTT.

The genes are TRBV7-2 and TRBJ1-5; 8 nucleotides line up with TRBD1. CDR3 size: 15 residues. Germline lookup yields CDR1 SGHTA and CDR2 FQGNSA. With 5 bases clipped from V and 1 base from J, the junction kept 4 bases outside the gene matches. CDR3 protein: CASSIQGVSNQPQHF. In DNA form, the CDR3 reads TGTGCCAGCAGCATACAGGGGGTAAGCAATCAGCCCCAGCATTTT.

The rearrangement joins TRBV9 to TRBJ2-7; TRBD2 aligns across 10 bases. The CDR3 covers 15 residues. CDR1 is SGDLS, CDR2 YYNGEE, per germline. V gave up 4 bases and J gave up 2 bases; unmatched junction bases: 6. The DNA for the CDR3 is TGTGCCAGCAGCCCGCGCACTAGCGGGGCCTACGAGCAGTACTTC. It translates to CASSPRTSGAYEQYF.

This chain uses TRBV7-2 with TRBJ2-7; TRBD2 agrees at 7 bases. The CDR3 is 15 amino acids. Looked up from germline, CDR1 is SGHTA and CDR2 is FQGNSA. The ends lost 5 bases at V and 3 bases at J; junction bases unmatched: 10. In DNA, the CDR3 is TGTGCCAGCAGCCCAGACGGGACTACAGGCTACGAGCAGTACTTC. Translated, it gives CASSPDGTTGYEQYF.

This chain joins TRBV6-4 and TRBJ2-2; the match to TRBD1 covers 7 bases. J lost 4 bases, V lost 5 bases, and 13 bases had no gene match. The germline gives CDR1 MRHNA, CDR2 SNTAGT. The CDR3 consists of 17 residues. The CDR3: CASSPEYLTGTTGELFF. CDR3 bases: TGTGCCAGCAGTCCGGAATATTTGACAGGGACCACCGGGGAGCTGTTTTTT.

The gene calls are TRBV9 and TRBJ2-7; maybe TRBD1 (7 bases). V was shortened by 2 bases and J by 7 bases, with 22 bases between the two germline ends. The CDR3 length is 16 residues. Germline V lookup: CDR1 SGDLS, CDR2 YYNGEE. CDR3 coding DNA: TGTGCCAGCAGCGTTGACAGGGCGGGGACCATGAGTGAGCAGTACTTC. Its protein is CASSVDRAGTMSEQYF.

V is TRBV4-3 and J is TRBJ2-1; 9 bases align to TRBD2. The V and J ends lost 2 bases and 10 bases, in that order; junction bases with no gene match: 9. The CDR3 has 15 residues. Per the germline V gene, CDR1 is LGHNA and CDR2 is YSLEER. CDR3 residues: CASSQSGRNVGEQFF. The CDR3 coding sequence is TGCGCCAGCAGCCAAAGCGGGAGGAACGTAGGGGAGCAGTTCTTC.

The rearrangement links TRBV19 to TRBJ2-2, with 8 bases matching TRBD1. From germline, CDR1 is LNHDA and CDR2 SQIVND (reference sequence). Germline trimming cut 5 bases from V and 3 bases from J; bases unmatched to any gene: 8. This CDR3 region has 16 residues. CDR3 in amino acids: CASSFGQGRDTGELFF. As DNA, the CDR3 is TGTGCCAGTAGTTTCGGACAGGGTAGGGACACCGGGGAGCTGTTTTTT.

The rearrangement joins TRBV5-1 to TRBJ2-5; either TRBD1 or TRBD2 may fit D (5 bases each). CDR3 length: 15 amino acids. Germline V gives CDR1 SGHRS, CDR2 YFSETQ. Deletions cut 1 base from V and 7 bases from J, with 17 bases between. DNA for the CDR3: TGCGCCAGCAGCTTGACGCGAGGGGACGTGGGGACCCAGTACTTC. It is translated as CASSLTRGDVGTQYF.

The chain has TRBV4-2 and TRBJ2-2; 11 bases agree with TRBD2. CDR1 and CDR2 (germline): LGHNA, YNFKEQ. This CDR3 comprises 17 residues. With V trimmed by 5 bases and J by 5 bases, 10 bases remained unmatched. The CDR3 coding sequence is TGTGCCAGCAGCAAAGGACTAGCGGGCGAAATGACCGGGGAGCTGTTTTTT. Residues: CASSKGLAGEMTGELFF.

This rearrangement joins TRBV6-5 to TRBJ2-7; no firm D call. Deletions cut 4 bases from V and 4 bases from J, with 11 bases between. Germline V gives CDR1 MNHEY, CDR2 SVGAGI. The CDR3 contains 13 residues. CDR3 DNA sequence: TGTGCCAGCAGTTTAACGACCTTTTACGAGCAGTACTTC. This translates into CASSLTTFYEQYF.

The genes are TRBV29-1 and TRBJ2-3; D not certain. V was pared by 4 bases and J by 0 bases, with 11 bases between. The CDR3 is made up of 14 amino acids. CDR1 and CDR2 from the germline V gene are SQVTM and ANQGSEA. The CDR3 is CSVVWVGSTDTQYF. CDR3 in DNA: TGCAGCGTTGTTTGGGTCGGAAGCACAGATACGCAGTATTTT.

The chain recombines TRBV29-1 with TRBJ2-3, with TRBD1 matching 7 bases. The germline gives CDR1 SQVTM, CDR2 ANQGSEA. The trim removed 5 bases at V and 11 bases at J, leaving 13 bases unmatched. This CDR3 has 13 residues. CDR3 in DNA: TGCAGCGTTACTGGGACAGCCTCAGGCGGGCAGTATTTT. Encoded protein: CSVTGTASGGQYF.